One and the same sample provided the 24 T cell receptor beta chains below, sequenced in a study of T cell changes during pregnancy in multiple sclerosis. Using immunoSEQ multiplex PCR, the repertoire was profiled, and TCRdb retains in-frame clones only, with some absent. The table shows some 31,000 clones, with 90% occurring only once. The specimen was CD4+ T cells from peripheral blood mononuclear cells, collected in the second trimester of pregnancy. The receptors shown here come from a female donor in good health, enrolled as a control in a pregnancy study.

This CDR3 reads CASGSQNFYGYTF. CDR3 DNA sequence: TGTGCCAGCGGTAGTCAAAACTTCTATGGCTACACCTTC. This sequence joins TRBV6-5 and TRBJ1-2; D is uncertain. This CDR3 is built from 13 residues. In germline, CDR1 is MNHEY, CDR2 SVGAGI. V was trimmed by 8 bases and J by 4 bases, leaving 14 bases between them.

The chain uses TRBV7-8 and TRBJ2-5; 11 bases line up with TRBD2. V shed 3 bases, J shed 11 bases, and the junction held 2 bases outside the gene matches. Germline values: CDR1 SGHVS, CDR2 FQNEAQ. The CDR3 sequence is 12 residues long. CDR3 coding DNA: TGTGCCAGCAGCTTGGGACTAGCGGATCAGTACTTC. Its translation: CASSLGLADQYF.

This chain uses TRBV19 with TRBJ1-2; D is unclear. V gave up 7 bases and J gave up 4 bases, with 25 bases separating them. Germline CDR1 reads LNHDA; CDR2 reads SQIVND (reference sequence). The length of the CDR3 is 17 residues. The CDR3 sequence: CASMRMGVPNFVYGYTF. CDR3 nucleotide sequence: TGTGCCAGTATGAGAATGGGAGTCCCCAACTTTGTCTATGGCTACACCTTC.

About this clone: Distinct nucleotide sequences in the sample also encode this CDR3. The chain uses TRBV5-1 and TRBJ1-1, with D possibly matching TRBD1 (6 bases). V was clipped by 4 bases and J by 4 bases, with 20 bases between them. There are 16 residues in the CDR3. Looked up from germline, CDR1 is SGHRS and CDR2 is YFSETQ. The CDR3 DNA reads as TGCGCCAGCAGCCAACCGACGGGGGGCAGGGGCACTGAAGCTTTCTTT. Translating gives CASSQPTGGRGTEAFF.

This clone is a singleton in its sample. The genes are TRBV11-3 and TRBJ2-1; tentatively, D is TRBD1 (5 bases). The CDR3 has 15 amino acids. V lost 1 base, J lost 2 bases, and 9 bases lay in between. CDR1 SGHNT and CDR2 YENEEA come from the germline V gene. Here the CDR3 DNA reads TGTGCCAGCAGCTTAGGTGGCAGGGCCTACAATGAGCAGTTCTTC. This sequence encodes CASSLGGRAYNEQFF.

The sample holds one count of this clone. The gene calls are TRBV29-1 and TRBJ1-1; 9 positions match TRBD1. With 6 bases clipped from V and 4 bases from J, the junction kept 6 bases outside the gene matches. Germline V CDR1 and CDR2: SQVTM, ANQGSEA. The CDR3 has 13 amino acids. The CDR3: CSVGGTGSTEAFF. Written as DNA, the CDR3 is TGCAGCGTCGGAGGGACAGGGAGCACTGAAGCTTTCTTT.

The rearrangement uses TRBV12-2 and TRBJ2-7; the table's D call, TRBD2, has no DNA check behind it. TRBV12-2 is an annotated pseudogene. The CDR3 sequence is 15 residues long. This CDR3 is CASRGRGLVSYEQYF. DNA of the CDR3: TGTGCAAGTCGCGGTCGGGGACTAGTATCCTACGAGCAGTACTTC.

The chain links TRBV5-1 to TRBJ2-5; 8 bases are shared with TRBD2. This CDR3 has 14 amino acids. The germline V gene has CDR1 SGHRS and CDR2 YFSETQ. Losses at the gene ends were 4 bases for V and 3 bases for J; bases not matched to a gene: 5. The DNA of the CDR3 is TGCGCCAGCAGCCCAACTAGCGGAGAAGAGACCCAGTACTTC. Translating gives CASSPTSGEETQYF.

CDR3 protein: CASSSRDSFQETQYF. The CDR3 bases are TGTGCCAGCAGCTCCCGGGACAGCTTTCAAGAGACCCAGTACTTC. This sequence joins TRBV5-4 and TRBJ2-5; 7 bases align to TRBD1. This CDR3 contains 15 residues. J was trimmed by 2 bases and V by 3 bases; bases with no gene match: 7. Per the germline V gene, CDR1 is SGHNT and CDR2 is YYREEE (reference sequence).

The V call is TRBV9, the J call TRBJ1-2; 8 bases are a match to TRBD1. The CDR3 loop spans 16 amino acids. Trimming took 5 bases from V and 6 from J; bases not matched to a gene: 15. The V gene's germline CDR1 is SGDLS and CDR2 YYNGEE. CDR3 residues: CASRGRPGGQGDGYTF. In DNA form, the CDR3 reads TGTGCCAGCAGGGGCCGACCAGGGGGCCAGGGGGATGGCTACACCTTC.

The rearrangement uses TRBV10-2 and TRBJ2-2; 8 nucleotides align to TRBD2. This CDR3 contains 17 residues. Germline CDR1 reads WSHSY; CDR2 reads SAAADI. The junction had 8 bases not matched to a gene; V was cut back by 5 bases and J by 0 bases. CDR3 DNA sequence: TGCGCCAGCAGTAAGGTGGAGGGACTAGCGAACACCGGGGAGCTGTTTTTT. It encodes CASSKVEGLANTGELFF.

This chain links TRBV20-1 with TRBJ1-1; the match to TRBD1 covers 7 bases. The CDR3 runs to 11 residues. CDR1 is DFQATT and CDR2 is SNEGSKA in the germline V gene (reference sequence). Germline trimming cut 7 bases from V and 7 bases from J; bases unmatched to any gene: 6. The CDR3 DNA reads TGCAGTGTGAAGGGACAGATTGAAGCTTTCTTT. As protein: CSVKGQIEAFF.

This clone was recorded a few times. The chain joins TRBV30 to TRBJ1-2; D is unclear. CDR1 is GTSNPN and CDR2 is SVGIG in the germline V gene (reference sequence). This CDR3 is 8 amino acids long. Trimming removed 5 bases from V and 11 bases from J, with 6 bases in between. The CDR3 DNA reads as TGTGCCTGGGGAGAGTACACCTTC. This sequence encodes CAWGEYTF.

In its sample, this clone was seen once. V usage is TRBV27 and J usage is TRBJ1-2; TRBD1 matches 10 bases. With 4 bases clipped from V and 7 bases from J, the junction kept 9 bases outside the gene matches. Germline V gene sequence: CDR1 MNHEY, CDR2 SMNVEV (reference sequence). This CDR3 contains 15 residues. CDR3 residues: CASSSAGTGEGGYTF. The CDR3, as DNA: TGTGCCAGCAGTTCCGCCGGGACAGGGGAGGGTGGCTACACCTTC.

The V gene is TRBV6-1, the J gene TRBJ2-7, with D perhaps matching TRBD1 (6 bases). Per germline, CDR1 MNHNS and CDR2 SASEGT. This CDR3 contains 14 residues. V lost 0 bases and J lost 7, with 13 bases in between. The CDR3 reads CASSEATQGLEQYF. As DNA, the CDR3 is TGTGCCAGCAGTGAAGCTACCCAGGGGTTGGAGCAGTACTTC.

J is TRBJ1-1 and V is TRBV6-5; TRBD1 is a possible D gene (5 bases). V was cut by 2 bases and J by 3 bases, with 16 bases left in between. This CDR3 region has 16 residues. Germline V gene data show CDR1 as MNHEY and CDR2 as SVGAGI. The CDR3 region is CASSYLGVNLDTEAFF. CDR3 in DNA: TGTGCCAGCAGTTACCTAGGGGTGAATCTGGACACTGAAGCTTTCTTT.

V gene TRBV5-6 combines with J gene TRBJ1-1; unclear D gene. The CDR3 is 11 residues long. Trimming took 4 bases from V and 3 from J, leaving 4 bases between them. Germline CDR1 and CDR2: SGHDT and YYEEEE. The CDR3 sequence: CASSLDTEAFF. DNA for the CDR3: TGTGCCAGCAGCCTCGACACTGAAGCTTTCTTT.

The chain uses TRBV27 and TRBJ2-1; no definite D call. Trimming stripped 2 bases from V and 2 bases from J, with 7 bases between. The CDR3 consists of 14 residues. The V gene's germline CDR1 is MNHEY and CDR2 SMNVEV (reference sequence). The CDR3, as DNA: TGTGCCAGCAGTTTAGTCACGGCCTACAATGAGCAGTTCTTC. It yields the protein CASSLVTAYNEQFF.

This chain connects TRBV7-6 to TRBJ2-3; the match to TRBD2 covers 9 bases. Unmatched junction bases numbered 10, after V lost 5 bases and J lost 4 bases. This CDR3 is 16 amino acids long. Germline V gene data show CDR1 as SGHVS and CDR2 as FNYEAQ. The CDR3 region is CASSRGASGTSDTQYF. Here the CDR3 DNA reads TGTGCCAGCAGCCGCGGCGCTAGCGGGACTTCAGATACGCAGTATTTT.

Written as DNA, the CDR3 is TGCGCCAGCAGTGAGTCTCGGGGGGCCAGCACAGATACGCAGTATTTT. Its protein is CASSESRGASTDTQYF. The gene calls are TRBV10-1 and TRBJ2-3; D is perhaps TRBD2 (7 bases). V was trimmed by 0 bases and J by 0 bases, leaving 10 bases between them. The CDR3 is 16 residues long. Germline assignment: CDR1 WNHNN and CDR2 SYGVQD (reference sequence).

This sequence joins TRBV7-6 and TRBJ1-1, with a possible D match to TRBD1 (6 bases). The CDR3 extends over 15 amino acids. V shed 1 base and J shed 6 bases, with 15 bases lying between them. Germline V gene lookup returns CDR1 SGHVS and CDR2 FNYEAQ. The CDR3 DNA reads TGTGCCAGCAGCTTAGGTGGGGGCGCGGAGGCTGAAGCTTTCTTT. The encoded protein is CASSLGGGAEAEAFF.

The chain uses TRBV6-6 and TRBJ1-2; TRBD1 agrees at 9 bases. The CDR3 sequence is 13 residues long. Germline V lookup: CDR1 MNHNY, CDR2 SVGAGI (reference sequence). The V segment lost 4 bases and the J segment 7 bases; nucleotides outside the gene matches: 4. The CDR3 bases are TGTGCCAGCAGTTCCACAGGGGGCCGTGGCTACACCTTC. This codes for CASSSTGGRGYTF.

Only one count was recorded for this clone. This chain connects TRBV7-9 to TRBJ2-7; D perhaps matches TRBD2 (5 bases). The ends were cut back, 3 bases at V and 6 bases at J, with 12 bases in the middle. The CDR3 extends over 13 amino acids. Germline-derived CDR1 and CDR2 are SEHNR and FQNEAQ (reference sequence). The CDR3 region is CASSFLRAVEQYF. In nucleotides, the CDR3 is TGTGCCAGCAGCTTTTTGCGGGCTGTCGAGCAGTACTTC. Full variable domain (missing parts from reference TRBV7-9 and TRBJ2-7): DTGVSQNPRHKITKRGQNVTFRCDPISEHNRLYWYRQTLGQGPEFLTYFQNEAQLEKSRLLSDRFSAERPKGSFSTLEIQRTEQGDSAMYLCASSFLRAVEQYFGPGTRLTVT.

This clone showed up just once. The V call is TRBV20-1, the J call TRBJ1-3; D call uncertain. The CDR3 loop spans 11 amino acids. Germline-derived CDR1 and CDR2 are DFQATT and SNEGSKA (reference sequence). V was cut by 7 bases and J by 4 bases, with 8 bases left in between. The CDR3 loop reads CSVDYGNTIYF. CDR3 DNA sequence: TGCAGTGTTGACTACGGAAACACCATATATTTT.